This passage covers 5 T cell receptor beta chains from one sample sequenced in a study of T cell responses to AZD1222 COVID-19 vaccine. Assay: immunoSEQ multiplex PCR; the TCRdb copy retains only in-frame clones and omits some. The sample carries about 120,000 clones, roughly 89% recorded once. The material sequenced was peripheral blood, taken on day 0 of AZD1222 vaccination. Receptor source: an adult in good health.

This clone was detected only once. This chain joins TRBV19 and TRBJ1-1; perhaps TRBD1 as D (6 bases). CDR3 length equals 14 residues. The ends were cut back, 7 bases at V and 2 bases at J, with 14 bases in the middle. Germline CDR1 reads LNHDA; CDR2 reads SQIVND (reference sequence). CDR3: CASTLAGVNTEAFF. In DNA, the CDR3 is TGTGCCAGTACGTTAGCAGGGGTAAACACTGAAGCTTTCTTT.

The gene calls are TRBV9 and TRBJ2-5, with 8 bases aligning to TRBD1. In germline, CDR1 is SGDLS, CDR2 YYNGEE. CDR3 length: 15 residues. V was pared by 4 bases and J by 5 bases, with 10 bases of the junction left unmatched. CDR3 amino acids: CASSPEPGGRETQYF. In DNA, the CDR3 is TGTGCCAGCAGCCCTGAGCCAGGGGGCAGGGAGACCCAGTACTTC.

CDR3 region: CAISGPGQSTEAFF. CDR3 in DNA: TGTGCCATCAGTGGCCCGGGACAGAGCACTGAAGCTTTCTTT. The chain links TRBV10-3 to TRBJ1-1, with TRBD1 identical over 7 bases. The germline V gene has CDR1 ENHRY and CDR2 SYGVKD. This CDR3 region has 14 residues. Trimming at V came to 4 bases and at J to 4 bases, leaving 6 bases not matched to a gene.

The V gene is TRBV15, the J gene TRBJ2-3, with D possibly being TRBD1 (6 bases). Germline V CDR1 and CDR2: LNHNV, YYDKDF (reference sequence). The CDR3 extends over 16 amino acids. V lost 1 base and J lost 5, with 16 bases in between. The CDR3, as DNA: TGTGCCACCAGCAGAGTCGGCCCAGGGGCTGTAGATACGCAGTATTTT. Its translation is CATSRVGPGAVDTQYF.

This rearrangement joins TRBV5-8 to TRBJ2-3; 8 bases are a match to TRBD2. Germline V lookup: CDR1 SGHTS, CDR2 YDEGEE. Trimming cost V 5 bases and J 1 base; bases outside gene matches: 9. The CDR3 has 16 residues. The CDR3 coding sequence is TGTGCCAGCAGATCAGCTTGGCGGGAGGGCACAGATACGCAGTATTTT. Protein: CASRSAWREGTDTQYF. Full variable domain (remainder filled in from reference TRBV5-8 and TRBJ2-3): EAGVTQSPTHLIKTRGQQATLRCSPISGHTSVYWYQQALGLGLQFLLWYDEGEERNRGNFPPRFSGRQFPNYSSELNVNALELEDSALYLCASRSAWREGTDTQYFGPGTRLTVL.